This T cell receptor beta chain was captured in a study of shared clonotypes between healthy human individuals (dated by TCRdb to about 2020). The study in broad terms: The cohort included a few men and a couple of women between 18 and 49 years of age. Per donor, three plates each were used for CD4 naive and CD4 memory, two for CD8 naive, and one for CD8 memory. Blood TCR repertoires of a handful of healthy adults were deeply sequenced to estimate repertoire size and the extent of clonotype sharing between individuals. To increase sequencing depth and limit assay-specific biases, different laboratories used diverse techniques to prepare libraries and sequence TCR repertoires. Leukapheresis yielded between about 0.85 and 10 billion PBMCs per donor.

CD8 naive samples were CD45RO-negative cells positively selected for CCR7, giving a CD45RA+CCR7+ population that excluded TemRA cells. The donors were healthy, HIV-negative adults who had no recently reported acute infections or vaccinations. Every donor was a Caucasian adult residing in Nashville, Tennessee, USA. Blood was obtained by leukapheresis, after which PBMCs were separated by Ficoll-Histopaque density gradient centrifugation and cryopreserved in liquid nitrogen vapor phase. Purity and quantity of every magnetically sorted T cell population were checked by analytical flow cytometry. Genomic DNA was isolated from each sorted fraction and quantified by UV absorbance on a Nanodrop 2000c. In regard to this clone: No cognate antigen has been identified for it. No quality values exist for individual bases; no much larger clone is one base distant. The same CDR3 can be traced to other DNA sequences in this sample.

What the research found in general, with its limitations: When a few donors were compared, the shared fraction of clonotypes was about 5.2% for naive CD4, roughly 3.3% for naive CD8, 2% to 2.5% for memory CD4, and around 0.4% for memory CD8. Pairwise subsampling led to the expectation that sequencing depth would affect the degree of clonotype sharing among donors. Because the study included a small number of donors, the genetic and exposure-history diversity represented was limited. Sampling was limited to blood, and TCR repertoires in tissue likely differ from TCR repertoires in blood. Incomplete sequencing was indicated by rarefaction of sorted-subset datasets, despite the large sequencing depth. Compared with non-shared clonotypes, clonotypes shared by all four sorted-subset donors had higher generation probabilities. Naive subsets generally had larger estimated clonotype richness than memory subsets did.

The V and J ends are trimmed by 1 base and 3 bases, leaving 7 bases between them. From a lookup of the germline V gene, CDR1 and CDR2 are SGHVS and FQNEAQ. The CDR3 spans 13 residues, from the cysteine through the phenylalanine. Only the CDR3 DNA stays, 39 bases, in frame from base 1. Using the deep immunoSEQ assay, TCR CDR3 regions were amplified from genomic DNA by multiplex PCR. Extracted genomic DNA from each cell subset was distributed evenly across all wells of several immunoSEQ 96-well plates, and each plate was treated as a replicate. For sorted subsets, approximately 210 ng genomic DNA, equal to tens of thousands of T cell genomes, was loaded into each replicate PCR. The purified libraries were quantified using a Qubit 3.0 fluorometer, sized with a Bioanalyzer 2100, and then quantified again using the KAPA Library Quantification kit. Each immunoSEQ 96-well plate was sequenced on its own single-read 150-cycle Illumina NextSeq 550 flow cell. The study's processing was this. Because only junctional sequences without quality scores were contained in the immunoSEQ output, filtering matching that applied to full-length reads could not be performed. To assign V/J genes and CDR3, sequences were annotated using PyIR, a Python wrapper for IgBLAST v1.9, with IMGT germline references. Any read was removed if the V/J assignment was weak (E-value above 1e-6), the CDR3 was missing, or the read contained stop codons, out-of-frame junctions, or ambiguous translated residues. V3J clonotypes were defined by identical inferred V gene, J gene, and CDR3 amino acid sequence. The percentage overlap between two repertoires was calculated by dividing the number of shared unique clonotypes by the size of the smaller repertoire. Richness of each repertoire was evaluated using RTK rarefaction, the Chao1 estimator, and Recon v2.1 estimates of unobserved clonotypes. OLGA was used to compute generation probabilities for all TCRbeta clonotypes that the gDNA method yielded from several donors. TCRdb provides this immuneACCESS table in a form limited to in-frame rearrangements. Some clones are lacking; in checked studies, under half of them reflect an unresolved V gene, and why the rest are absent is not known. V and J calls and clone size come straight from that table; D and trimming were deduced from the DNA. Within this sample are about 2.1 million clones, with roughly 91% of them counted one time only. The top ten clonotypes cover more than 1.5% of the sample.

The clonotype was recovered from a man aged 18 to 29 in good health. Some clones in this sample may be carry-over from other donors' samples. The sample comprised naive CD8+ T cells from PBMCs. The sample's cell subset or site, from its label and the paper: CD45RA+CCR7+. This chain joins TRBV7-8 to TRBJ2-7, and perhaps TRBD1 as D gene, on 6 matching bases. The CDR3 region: CASSLVRGYEQYF. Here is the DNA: TGTGCCAGCAGCTTAGTCAGGGGCTACGAGCAGTACTTC.